The 3 T cell receptor beta chains given below trace back to one sample, sequenced in a study of shared clonotypes between healthy human individuals. Assay: immunoSEQ multiplex PCR; the TCRdb copy retains only in-frame clones and omits some. The table lists 450,000 to 550,000 clones, less than 85% of them singletons. The sequencing sample was made of PBMCs. The receptors shown here come from a woman aged 40 to 50 in good health. Some clones in this sample may be carry-over from other donors' samples.

Comment on this clone: The same CDR3 is also encoded by other DNA sequences in this sample. The CDR3 DNA is TGTGCCACCAGCAGAGATCAGGGATACGAGCAGTACTTC. This encodes CATSRDQGYEQYF. V is TRBV15 and J is TRBJ2-7; D perhaps matches TRBD1 (5 bases). The germline V and J ends were trimmed by 0 bases and 4 bases, with 7 bases remaining between them. The CDR3 covers 13 residues. Germline CDR1 LNHNV, CDR2 YYDKDF (reference sequence).

This sequence joins TRBV2 and TRBJ1-2, with 7 bases matching TRBD1. The J segment lost 6 bases and the V segment lost 6 bases, leaving 25 bases of the junction unmatched. The CDR3 sequence is 19 residues long. Germline assignment: CDR1 SNHLY and CDR2 FYNNEI. CDR3: CASRNTPWQGGPVKDGYTF. CDR3 DNA: TGTGCCAGCAGAAACACCCCGTGGCAGGGGGGGCCGGTCAAAGATGGCTACACCTTC.

This clone occurred many times. This rearrangement joins TRBV18 to TRBJ2-5; the D gene is possibly TRBD2 (5 bases). The assigned J gene may be wrong: the sequence end matches TRBJ2-7 better. This CDR3 is 13 amino acids long. Germline V gene sequence: CDR1 KGHSH, CDR2 LQKENI. The CDR3 reads CASSPARTGEQYF. For the CDR3, the DNA is TGTGCCAGCTCACCCGCTCGGACTGGCGAGCAGTACTTC.